This is a list of T cell receptor beta chains from one sample in a study of T cell responses to AZD1222 COVID-19 vaccine. TCRdb's table, derived via immunoSEQ multiplex PCR, lists solely in-frame clones and lacks some. The table shows about 110,000 clones, with around 91% occurring only once. The sample here was peripheral blood, taken on day 0 of AZD1222 vaccination. The receptors were sampled from an adult in good health. Each CDR3 is given with its conserved first and last residue. The D gene is left open where the match is weak. Clone size appears in some rows only: once, few, many, or a class for an expanded clone.

J gene	D gene	clone size	V gene	CDR3 DNA	CDR3 protein
TRBJ2-7	NA	NA	TRBV11-1	TGTGCCAGCAGCTTACGTTCACAGGGCTACGAGCAGTACTTC	CASSLRSQGYEQYF
TRBJ2-5	TRBD2	NA	TRBV5-1	TGCGCCAGTCGACTAGCGGGGGGGCCTTACGAGACCCAGTACTTC	CASRLAGGPYETQYF
TRBJ2-2	NA	NA	TRBV4-2	TGTGCCAGCAGCCAAGAGAACCCCAGGGCGAACACCGGGGAGCTGTTTTTT	CASSQENPRANTGELFF
TRBJ2-6	TRBD1	NA	TRBV19	TGTGCCAGTAGTATACGGCAGGTGGAGGCAGGGGGTGGCTGGGCCAACGTCCTGACTTTC	CASSIRQVEAGGGWANVLTF
TRBJ1-1	NA	NA	TRBV10-3	TGTGCCATCACAATTAAGAAGAACACTGAAGCTTTCTTT	CAITIKKNTEAFF
TRBJ1-1	NA	NA	TRBV5-1	TGCGCCAGCAGCTTGGCGCTTACTAACACTGAAGCTTTCTTT	CASSLALTNTEAFF
TRBJ2-1	TRBD1	NA	TRBV29-1	TGCAGCGTTGAAGGAGGTGGGACAGGGATTAATGAGCAGTTCTTC	CSVEGGGTGINEQFF
TRBJ2-3	NA	few	TRBV7-2	TGTGCCAGCAGCGTTCTGGGAACTGCAGCTAGCACAGATACGCAGTATTTT	CASSVLGTAASTDTQYF
TRBJ2-7	NA	NA	TRBV7-2	TGTGCCAGCAGCTTAGTTCGGGGGACCCAAGCCTACGAGCAGTACTTC	CASSLVRGTQAYEQYF
TRBJ1-1	NA	once	TRBV19	TGTGCCAGTAGGTTGACAACCCCTGGGGTGAACACTGAAGCTTTCTTT	CASRLTTPGVNTEAFF
TRBJ1-1	NA	NA	TRBV4-2	TGTGCCAGCAGCCAAGAGAATCTGAACACTGAAGCTTTCTTT	CASSQENLNTEAFF
TRBJ2-2	TRBD2	NA	TRBV11-2	TGTGCCAGCAGCTTAGGAGGAGCGGGGGGGCTTGACACCGGGGAGCTGTTTTTT	CASSLGGAGGLDTGELFF
TRBJ1-1	NA	few	TRBV7-2	TGTGCCAGCAGAGTACACCTGAACACTGAAGCTTTCTTT	CASRVHLNTEAFF
TRBJ2-3	NA	NA	TRBV27	TGTGCCAGCAAACCCTCCACACCAGATACGCAGTATTTT	CASKPSTPDTQYF
TRBJ1-2	NA	NA	TRBV27	TGTGCCAGCAGTTTATCTCCTTTCGGGGACTATGGCTACACCTTC	CASSLSPFGDYGYTF
TRBJ1-3	NA	once	TRBV4-3	TGCGCCAGCAGCCGTGATTATGTTTCTGGAAACACCATATATTTT	CASSRDYVSGNTIYF
TRBJ2-1	TRBD1	NA	TRBV29-1	TGCAGCGTTACCCGGGACAGGGCCTACAATGAGCAGTTCTTC	CSVTRDRAYNEQFF
TRBJ1-1	NA	NA	TRBV3-1/TRBV3-2	TGTGCCAGCAGCCAAGTTAATAGAGTTAACACTGAAGCTTTCTTT	CASSQVNRVNTEAFF
TRBJ1-4	NA	NA	TRBV7-6	TGTGCCAGCAGCTTAGGCAGCACTAGTCCTGAGAAACTGTTTTTT	CASSLGSTSPEKLFF
TRBJ2-6	NA	NA	TRBV15	TGTGCCACCAGCAGATACGGGGCCAACGTCCTGACTTTC	CATSRYGANVLTF
TRBJ2-1	NA	NA	TRBV19	TGTGCCAGTACCCCAAGGACAGAGTACAATGAGCAGTTCTTC	CASTPRTEYNEQFF
TRBJ2-7	NA	NA	TRBV27	TGTGCCAGCAGGACCAGCCAAGACAGCTCCTACGAGCAGTACTTC	CASRTSQDSSYEQYF
TRBJ1-5	NA	NA	TRBV6-1	TGTGCCAGCAGTGGCTCTTCGCACTATAGCAATCAGCCCCAGCATTTT	CASSGSSHYSNQPQHF
TRBJ1-2	NA	NA	TRBV6-2/TRBV6-3	TGTGCCAGCAGTTACCCAGGGCGAAGATCTAACTATGGCTACACCTTC	CASSYPGRRSNYGYTF
TRBJ2-1	TRBD2	NA	TRBV3-1/TRBV3-2	TGTGCCAGCAGCCACGGACTAGCGGGGGCCCTACTATACAATGAGCAGTTCTTC	CASSHGLAGALLYNEQFF
TRBJ2-7	NA	NA	TRBV11-2	TGTGCCAGCAGCTTACCTAGTTTACGCGAGCAGTACTTC	CASSLPSLREQYF
TRBJ2-3	TRBD2	NA	TRBV3-1/TRBV3-2	TGTGCCAGCAGCCCCTACCGGGGGGTGAGCACAGATACGCAGTATTTT	CASSPYRGVSTDTQYF
TRBJ1-2	TRBD1	NA	TRBV10-3	TGTGCCATCAGTGAGCCGACAGGGTTAGGGTATGGCTACACCTTC	CAISEPTGLGYGYTF
TRBJ2-7	TRBD1	NA	TRBV7-6	TGTGCCAGCAGCTTAATGGGACAGGGGGCTGGCGAGCAGTACTTC	CASSLMGQGAGEQYF
TRBJ1-2	NA	NA	TRBV20-1	TGCAGTGCTAGGGCAGCTGGTGGCTACACCTTC	CSARAAGGYTF
TRBJ1-5	NA	NA	TRBV10-3	TGTGCCATCAGTGAGCGACGGGACGATCAGCCCCAGCATTTT	CAISERRDDQPQHF
TRBJ1-4	NA	NA	TRBV5-8	TGTGCCAGCAGCTTGGGGCTCGATGAAAAACTGTTTTTT	CASSLGLDEKLFF
TRBJ1-2	NA	NA	TRBV7-8	TGTGCCAGCAGCGCAACAGAGAACTATGGCTACACCTTC	CASSATENYGYTF
TRBJ2-4	NA	NA	TRBV4-3	TGCGCCAGCAGCCTGGGGAGCGAAAACATTCAGTACTTC	CASSLGSENIQYF
TRBJ2-7	TRBD2	NA	TRBV5-1	TGCGCCAGCCGAATGGAGCGGGGGTCCTACGAGCAGTACTTC	CASRMERGSYEQYF
TRBJ1-3	NA	NA	TRBV4-2	TGTGCCAGCAGCCAAGATCTTACGAATTCTGGAAACACCATATATTTT	CASSQDLTNSGNTIYF
TRBJ2-5	NA	NA	TRBV6-5	TGTGCCAGCAGTTACCTAGGGCTGGCCCAAGAGACCCAGTACTTC	CASSYLGLAQETQYF
TRBJ1-4	NA	once	TRBV5-8	TGTGCCAGCAGCGCTGGCCGTCAAGCTAATGAAAAACTGTTTTTT	CASSAGRQANEKLFF
TRBJ1-6	NA	NA	TRBV7-2	TGTGCCAGCAGCTTAGGCCTAGGGGGAATCGTGAATTCACCCCTCCACTTT	CASSLGLGGIVNSPLHF
TRBJ2-5	NA	NA	TRBV5-4	TGTGCCAGCAGCTTGACAGGAGTGCAAGAGACCCAGTACTTC	CASSLTGVQETQYF
TRBJ2-7	NA	NA	TRBV29-1	TGCAGCGTTGGCACGTTGAGTAAATCCTACGAGCAGTACTTC	CSVGTLSKSYEQYF
TRBJ1-1	NA	NA	TRBV9	TGTGCCAGCAGCCCTGCAGGGGTTGAAGCTTTCTTT	CASSPAGVEAFF
TRBJ1-4	NA	NA	TRBV25-1	TGTGCCAGCAGTCAGCACTTGGGGCCTAATGAAAAACTGTTTTTT	CASSQHLGPNEKLFF
TRBJ2-5	TRBD1	NA	TRBV6-2/TRBV6-3	TGTGCCAGCAGTTCCGTGGACAGGGTCTTAGAGACCCAGTACTTC	CASSSVDRVLETQYF
TRBJ1-5	NA	NA	TRBV19	TGTGCCAGTAGTATAGTAGGTTTTGGGGGGGCTCAGCCCCAGCATTTT	CASSIVGFGGAQPQHF
TRBJ2-2	NA	NA	TRBV7-6	TGTGCCAGCAGCCCCCGCACATGGGAGCTGTTTTTT	CASSPRTWELFF